This TCR beta chain was recorded in a study of human T cells and chemical hapten exposure. Study-level findings and limits: Correlating positively with patch test score were the PT1 expanded TCR counts. TCRs above 1 in 1000 frequency stayed constant with DPC sensitization. Significantly more large CDR3 similarity clusters were formed by expanded TCRs than by controls.

The time point is: pre-sensitization, week 0. Treatment of the sample: therapeutic diphenylcyclopropenone sensitization with weekly scalp DPC. On this clonotype: Its antigen remains unknown.

Using its own MiXCR run on the RACE reads, TCRdb lists one record per CDR3 protein. This table has under 200,000 distinct CDR3 sequences, 30% appearing once. V dropped 4 bases and J dropped 6 bases, with 8 bases sitting between them. The CDR3 spans 12 residues. Germline lookup yields CDR1 SGHAT and CDR2 FQNNGV. The V gene is TRBV11-2, the J gene TRBJ2-3; no clear D. This sample comprised whole blood, obtained in connection with sensitization to the hapten diphenylcyclopropenone (DPC). The TCR was taken from a woman aged 30 to 39 with alopecia areata. Some clones in this sample may be carry-over from other donors' samples. CDR3 bases: TGTGCCAGCAGCTCCACACGGGATACGCAGTATTTT. Residues: CASSSTRDTQYF.